These T cell receptor beta chains were read from a single sample in a study of T cells in Graves' hyperthyroidism and ophthalmopathy. TCRdb processed the multiplex PCR reads anew with MiXCR; each CDR3 protein has one entry. The sample consists of approximately 700,000 distinct CDR3 sequences, about 17% of them appearing once. The sequencing input was blood. The origin of the receptors is a man in his late teens or twenties with Graves' hyperthyroidism. Both conserved end residues are part of each CDR3. The order of the fields is J gene, clone size, D gene, V gene, CDR3 length, CDR3 protein, CDR3 DNA. D genes are given only for firm matches. The size of a clone is reported for some rows only, either as once, few or many, or as a class for expanded clones.

TRBJ2-2	few	TRBD2	TRBV7-6	17	CASSLVLAGGHGGELFF	TGTGCCAGCAGCTTAGTACTAGCGGGAGGACATGGCGGGGAGCTGTTTTTT
TRBJ2-1	-	-	TRBV5-8	12	CASSSLGPSQFF	TGCGCCAGCAGCTCCCTGGGTCCATCCCAGTTCTTC
TRBJ2-7	-	-	TRBV27	16	CASSQLRDRSSYEQYF	TGTGCCAGCAGTCAACTCCGGGACCGGAGCTCCTACGAGCAGTACTTC
TRBJ2-7	few	TRBD2	TRBV10-3	12	CATAGSGYEQYF	TGTGCCACAGCGGGTAGCGGGTACGAGCAGTACTTC
TRBJ1-2	-	TRBD1	TRBV6-5	14	CASSYSAGGKGYTF	TGTGCCAGCAGTTACAGCGCAGGGGGCAAAGGCTACACCTTC
TRBJ2-1	many	-	TRBV7-2	14	CASSRPGVGNEQFF	TGTGCCAGCAGCCGGCCCGGGGTTGGTAATGAGCAGTTCTTC
TRBJ2-5	few	TRBD1	TRBV20-1	14	CSAGTEDRQETQYF	TGCAGTGCCGGGACAGAGGACCGGCAAGAGACCCAGTACTTC
TRBJ2-4	-	-	TRBV7-9	15	CASSLAGSSANIQYF	TGTGCCAGCAGCTTAGCAGGGAGTTCTGCTAACATTCAGTACTTC
TRBJ2-7	many	-	TRBV3-1	14	CASSQEGNPYEQYF	TGTGCCAGCAGCCAAGAAGGCAATCCCTACGAGCAGTACTTC
TRBJ2-1	many	TRBD1	TRBV7-8	15	CASSLGGTGYNEQFF	TGTGCCAGCAGCTTAGGGGGGACAGGCTACAATGAGCAGTTCTTC
TRBJ1-2	-	-	TRBV15	15	CATSRVGQRTYGYTF	TGTGCCACCAGCAGAGTAGGACAGAGGACCTATGGCTACACCTTC
TRBJ2-3	-	TRBD2	TRBV30	14	CAWSVPGLVDTQYF	TGTGCCTGGAGTGTTCCGGGACTAGTGGATACGCAGTATTTT
TRBJ2-2	many	-	TRBV7-2	14	CASSLGTYTGELFF	TGTGCCAGCAGCTTAGGTACCTACACCGGGGAGCTGTTTTTT
TRBJ1-2	-	-	TRBV19	14	CASIPLGETYGYTF	TGTGCCAGTATCCCGTTGGGGGAGACATATGGCTACACCTTC
TRBJ1-2	many	-	TRBV12-3/TRBV12-4	17	CASSSPRVLGRLYGYTF	TGTGCCAGCAGTTCGCCCCGGGTTTTAGGACGCCTCTATGGCTACACCTTC
TRBJ2-7	many	-	TRBV28	14	CASRETGLGYEQYF	TGTGCCAGCAGGGAAACAGGTCTGGGCTACGAGCAGTACTTC
TRBJ1-1	few	-	TRBV20-1	15	CSARDPRGVGTEAFF	TGCAGTGCTAGAGACCCGCGGGGTGTTGGCACTGAAGCTTTCTTT
TRBJ2-7	few	-	TRBV3-1	14	CASSQVRSSYEQYF	TGTGCCAGCAGCCAAGTCAGAAGCTCCTACGAGCAGTACTTC
TRBJ2-2	-	-	TRBV19	14	CASSSQAGSGELFF	TGTGCCAGTAGTTCCCAAGCGGGTTCGGGGGAGCTGTTTTTT
TRBJ2-7	many	-	TRBV28	13	CASTLRSSYEQYF	TGTGCCAGCACTCTCAGGAGCTCCTACGAGCAGTACTTC
TRBJ2-5	many	-	TRBV12-3/TRBV12-4	15	CASTPQGMGQETQYF	TGTGCCAGCACCCCTCAAGGGATGGGCCAAGAGACCCAGTACTTC
TRBJ2-1	few	-	TRBV11-2	14	CASSLGVEYNEQFF	TGTGCCAGCAGCTTAGGGGTGGAGTACAATGAGCAGTTCTTC
TRBJ2-1	many	TRBD1	TRBV6-6	16	CASSYSGGQGGNEQFF	TGTGCCAGCAGTTACTCCGGGGGACAGGGAGGAAATGAGCAGTTCTTC
TRBJ2-7	-	-	TRBV20-1	13	CSARPLSSYEQYF	TGCAGTGCGAGACCCTTGAGCTCCTACGAGCAGTACTTC
TRBJ2-2	many	TRBD2	TRBV2	16	CASSEFLAGNTGELFF	TGTGCCAGCAGTGAATTTCTAGCGGGAAACACCGGGGAGCTGTTTTTT
TRBJ2-2	-	-	TRBV28	13	CASSPSSSGELLF	TGTGCCAGCAGTCCCAGTAGTTCCGGGGAGCTGCTTTTT
TRBJ1-6	many	TRBD1	TRBV6-5	20	CASSYRDKRPDRVKNSPLHF	TGTGCCAGCAGTTACAGGGACAAACGGCCGGACAGGGTGAAAAATTCACCCCTCCACTTT
TRBJ2-3	many	-	TRBV6-6	13	CASSHSSGDTQYF	TGTGCCAGCAGCCACTCGAGCGGAGATACGCAGTATTTT
TRBJ2-1	many	TRBD2	TRBV7-6	16	CASSLTGGPSYNEQFF	TGTGCCAGCAGCTTAACGGGAGGGCCCTCCTACAATGAGCAGTTCTTC
TRBJ2-3	-	TRBD1	TRBV6-1	15	CASSKGRGRGDTQYF	TGTGCCAGCAGCAAGGGCAGGGGGCGGGGAGATACGCAGTATTTT
TRBJ2-4	many	-	TRBV2	13	CASSQDRQNIQYF	TGTGCCAGCAGTCAGGACAGACAGAACATTCAGTACTTC
TRBJ1-2	-	-	TRBV6-5	15	CASSYSGRVPYGYTF	TGTGCCAGCAGTTACTCGGGGCGCGTACCCTATGGCTACACCTTC